These 13 T cell receptor beta chains originate from one sample sequenced in a study of cytotoxic CD8 clonotypes in ibrutinib-treated CLL. This table comes from immunoSEQ multiplex PCR, and its TCRdb copy is limited to in-frame clones, with some not included. This repertoire shows around 200,000 clones, 70% found once; its top ten account for 5.5% to 6%. Source: PBMCs, taken after 12 months of ibrutinib treatment. Receptors were obtained from a human donor with chronic lymphocytic leukemia.

This clone was detected a few times. This rearrangement joins TRBV29-1 to TRBJ2-3, with a tentative D call TRBD2 (6 bases). CDR1 is SQVTM and CDR2 is ANQGSEA in the germline V gene. The germline V and J ends were trimmed by 7 bases and 6 bases, with 14 bases remaining between them. The CDR3 is 12 residues long. The CDR3 bases are TGCAGCGCCAATAGGGACTTGGATACGCAGTATTTT. Amino acid sequence: CSANRDLDTQYF.

V usage is TRBV7-3 and J usage is TRBJ2-5; no definite D call. Trimming left V 5 bases short and J 5 bases short, with 9 bases between. The CDR3 is 12 amino acids. The germline V gene encodes CDR1 SGHTA and CDR2 FQGTGA. The CDR3 loop is CASSRLWETQYF. Here the CDR3 DNA reads TGTGCCAGCAGCCGCCTTTGGGAGACCCAGTACTTC.

V is TRBV9 and J is TRBJ2-3, with D possibly being TRBD1 or TRBD2 (5 bases each). Germline V gives CDR1 SGDLS, CDR2 YYNGEE. V was shortened by 0 bases and J by 6 bases, with 14 bases between the two germline ends. The CDR3 consists of 15 residues. The CDR3 sequence is CASSVGVGVWDTQYF. The DNA for the CDR3 is TGTGCCAGCAGCGTAGGGGTGGGGGTGTGGGATACGCAGTATTTT. The variable domain in full, completed from reference TRBV9 and TRBJ2-3, reads DSGVTQTPKHLITATGQRVTLRCSPRSGDLSVYWYQQSLDQGLQFLIQYYNGEERAKGNILERFSAQQFPDLHSELNLSSLELGDSALYFCASSVGVGVWDTQYFGPGTRLTVL.

The chain links TRBV7-9 to TRBJ2-7; D is ambiguous. Germline assignment: CDR1 SEHNR and CDR2 FQNEAQ (reference sequence). V dropped 3 bases and J dropped 6 bases, with 18 bases sitting between them. This CDR3 has 15 residues. CDR3 in DNA: TGTGCCAGCAGCTTGGGCTCGACCCCGGATGGCGAGCAGTACTTC. This translates into CASSLGSTPDGEQYF.

This chain joins TRBV6-5 and TRBJ2-7; 7 nucleotides line up with TRBD1. Germline loops: CDR1 MNHEY, CDR2 SVGAGI. The CDR3 is made up of 15 amino acids. With V trimmed by 6 bases and J by 0 bases, 8 bases remained unmatched. CDR3 DNA sequence: TGTGCCAGCAGACGACCCGGGACAGCCTCCTACGAGCAGTACTTC. Residues: CASRRPGTASYEQYF.

This clone was observed a single time. This rearrangement joins TRBV6-6 to TRBJ2-2; possibly TRBD1 for D (6 bases). Deletions cut 11 bases from V and 4 bases from J, with 17 bases between. The CDR3 totals 14 residues. Germline V gene lookup returns CDR1 MNHNY and CDR2 SVGAGI (reference sequence). The CDR3 loop reads CADGRTVGTGELFF. The CDR3 bases are TGTGCCGACGGGCGGACAGTGGGCACCGGGGAGCTGTTTTTT.

The chain has TRBV30 and TRBJ1-5; D gene uncertain. The germline V and J ends were trimmed by 4 bases and 4 bases, with 11 bases remaining between them. This CDR3 spans 13 amino acids. Germline V lookup: CDR1 GTSNPN, CDR2 SVGIG (reference sequence). The CDR3 sequence: CAWKVGGNQPQHF. DNA of the CDR3: TGTGCCTGGAAGGTTGGCGGGAATCAGCCCCAGCATTTT.

This clone was counted once. Written as DNA, the CDR3 is TGTGCCAGCCCATGGGGGACAGACTACGAGCAGTACTTC. This encodes CASPWGTDYEQYF. The chain links TRBV6-6 to TRBJ2-7, with 7 positions matching TRBD1. Germline V gives CDR1 MNHNY, CDR2 SVGAGI (reference sequence). V lost 8 bases to trimming and J lost 3 bases; unmatched junction nucleotides: 7. The CDR3 has 13 residues.

This clone was counted many times. The chain uses TRBV28 and TRBJ2-7; 7 nucleotides line up with TRBD2. Germline-derived CDR1 and CDR2 are MDHEN and SYDVKM. After removal of 2 bases from V and 5 bases from J, the junction contained 3 bases not matched to a gene. The CDR3 length is 13 residues. In DNA form, the CDR3 reads TGTGCCAGCAGTTTAGCGGGAGCTCACGAGCAGTACTTC. Its protein is CASSLAGAHEQYF.

J is TRBJ2-1 and V is TRBV27; tentatively, D is TRBD2 (6 bases). Germline lookup yields CDR1 MNHEY and CDR2 SMNVEV (reference sequence). This CDR3 spans 15 amino acids. V was shortened by 2 bases and J by 2 bases, with 10 bases between the two germline ends. The CDR3 region has the DNA TGTGCCAGCAGTTTAGTGGGAGGTACCTACAATGAGCAGTTCTTC. This gives the protein CASSLVGGTYNEQFF.

V usage is TRBV5-4 and J usage is TRBJ1-5; 8 positions agree with TRBD1. J gave up 0 bases and V 0 bases, and 11 bases lay outside the gene matches. Germline V CDR1 and CDR2: SGHNT, YYREEE (reference sequence). The CDR3 loop spans 19 amino acids. This CDR3 reads CASSLAGGQDLLSNQPQHF. As DNA, the CDR3 is TGTGCCAGCAGCTTGGCCGGGGGACAGGATCTCCTTAGCAATCAGCCCCAGCATTTT.

The chain has TRBV6-1 and TRBJ2-1, with TRBD1 as a possible D gene (5 bases). In germline, CDR1 is MNHNS, CDR2 SASEGT. Trimming pared 4 bases from V and 6 bases from J, leaving 13 bases between. CDR3 length: 14 amino acids. The CDR3, as DNA: TGTGCCAGCAGTGGGGGTCCAGGGATCAATGAGCAGTTCTTC. Translation: CASSGGPGINEQFF.

The V and J genes are TRBV6-5 and TRBJ1-5; D uncertain. The CDR3 sequence is 14 residues long. Trimming left V 6 bases short and J 2 bases short, with 11 bases between. Germline V lookup: CDR1 MNHEY, CDR2 SVGAGI. The CDR3 reads CASRGPNGNQPQHF. The DNA of the CDR3 is TGTGCCAGCAGGGGCCCCAATGGCAATCAGCCCCAGCATTTT.